This T cell receptor (beta chain) was profiled in a study of blood T cells in healthy people across ages. Whole-study findings and limits: Possibly, changes in expanded clonotypes were confounded because donor CMV status was unknown.

Germline V gives CDR1 ENHRY, CDR2 SYGVKD. The CDR3 runs to 15 residues. V lost 10 bases, J lost 5 bases, and 11 bases stayed unmatched. The second PCR ran 7 to 11 cycles with a sample-barcoded 5' primer and J-beta primers. TCRdb re-derived calls from the 5' RACE reads in MiXCR, one entry per CDR3 protein. The sample holds some 760,000 distinct CDR3 sequences; roughly 25% are singletons and the top ten take just under 9.5%. This clonotype was recorded only once. Its antigen remains unidentified. These data were likewise used in another study, on T cells of mothers and their children.

The sequencing sample was made of blood. This clonotype was obtained from a boy aged 5-17 years in good health. V usage is TRBV10-3 and J usage is TRBJ2-5; 12 bases are a match to TRBD1. CDR3 sequence: CATITGQGASETQYF. CDR3 coding DNA: TGTGCCACCATAACGGGACAGGGGGCAAGCGAGACCCAGTACTTC.